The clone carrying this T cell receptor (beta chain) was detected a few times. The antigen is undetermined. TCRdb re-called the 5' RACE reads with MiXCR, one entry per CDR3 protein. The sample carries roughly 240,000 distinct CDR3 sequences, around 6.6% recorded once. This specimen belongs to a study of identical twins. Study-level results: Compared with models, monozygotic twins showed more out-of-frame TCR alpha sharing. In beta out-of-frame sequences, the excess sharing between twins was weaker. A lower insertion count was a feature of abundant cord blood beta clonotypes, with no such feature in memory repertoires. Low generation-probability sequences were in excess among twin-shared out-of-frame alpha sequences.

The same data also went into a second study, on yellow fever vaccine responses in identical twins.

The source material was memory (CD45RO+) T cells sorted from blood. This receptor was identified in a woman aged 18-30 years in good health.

DNA for the CDR3: TGTGCCAGCAGCGTCTCCGGGACTACATACGAGCAGTACTTC. Translation gives CASSVSGTTYEQYF. The chain joins TRBV7-2 to TRBJ2-7; 7 nucleotides align to TRBD2. This CDR3 has 14 amino acids. Per the germline V gene, CDR1 is SGHTA and CDR2 is FQGNSA. Trimming cost V 5 bases and J 4 bases; bases outside gene matches: 8.